A single sample is the source of the 8 T cell receptor beta chains below, sequenced in a study of blood T cells in healthy people across ages. Then a second PCR, running roughly 7 to 11 cycles, was carried out with a sample-barcoded 5' primer and a J-beta primer mix. TCRdb called the 5' RACE reads again in MiXCR, with one record for every CDR3 protein. The data show 850,000 to 1,000,000 distinct CDR3 sequences, roughly 48% seen once. The sample comprised blood. The source is a man aged 25-40 years in good health.

The genes are TRBV6-5 and TRBJ2-7; D assignment may be TRBD1 or TRBD2 (6 bases each). The V gene lost 2 bases and the J gene lost 7 bases, with 21 bases spanning the gap. This CDR3 has 16 amino acids. Germline CDR1 MNHEY, CDR2 SVGAGI. CDR3 sequence: CASSYKGEVRGFEQYF. In DNA form, the CDR3 reads TGTGCCAGCAGTTACAAGGGGGAGGTCAGGGGATTTGAGCAGTACTTC.

This chain connects TRBV6-6 to TRBJ2-7; no firm D call. Germline V gene data show CDR1 as MNHNY and CDR2 as SVGAGI (reference sequence). This CDR3 comprises 11 residues. V lost 6 bases to trimming and J lost 6 bases, with 9 bases between them. CDR3 nucleotides: TGTGCCAGCAGGACTGACCTCGAGCAGTACTTC. Its translation is CASRTDLEQYF.

This clonotype was observed a single time. The rearrangement uses TRBV30 and TRBJ2-1; D remains ambiguous. Deletions cut 2 bases from V and 8 bases from J, with 10 bases between. Germline CDR1 and CDR2: GTSNPN and SVGIG (reference sequence). There are 12 residues in the CDR3. The CDR3 DNA reads as TGTGCCTGGAGTACTACTGGGGATGAGCAGTTCTTC. It yields the protein CAWSTTGDEQFF.

The chain employs TRBV5-1 and TRBJ2-3, with D possibly called TRBD1 or TRBD2 (5 bases each). V was shortened by 0 bases and J by 8 bases, with 16 bases between the two germline ends. The length of the CDR3 is 15 residues. The germline V gene has CDR1 SGHRS and CDR2 YFSETQ. The CDR3 loop reads CASSLDPGQGSTQYF. The CDR3 nucleotides are TGCGCCAGCAGCTTGGACCCGGGGCAGGGCAGTACGCAGTATTTT.

The chain combines TRBV29-1 with TRBJ1-4; perhaps TRBD1 as D (5 bases). The CDR3 consists of 10 residues. CDR1 SQVTM and CDR2 ANQGSEA come from the germline V gene. V shed 2 bases and J shed 10 bases, with 5 bases lying between them. This chain's CDR3 is CSVEQGKLFF. The CDR3 nucleotides are TGCAGCGTTGAACAGGGAAAACTGTTTTTT.

V usage is TRBV28 and J usage is TRBJ1-2; D possibly corresponds to TRBD1 (6 bases). The CDR3 extends over 15 amino acids. Trimming took 6 bases from V and 4 from J, leaving 18 bases between them. The germline V gene encodes CDR1 MDHEN and CDR2 SYDVKM. CDR3 sequence reads: CASSDQVGAGYGYTF. The CDR3 nucleotides are TGTGCCAGCAGCGATCAGGTGGGGGCGGGCTATGGCTACACCTTC.

CDR3 residues: CSVAVTGVGEKLFF. CDR3 DNA sequence: TGCAGCGTTGCCGTAACAGGGGTCGGTGAAAAACTGTTTTTT. The V gene is TRBV29-1, the J gene TRBJ1-4, with 7 bases matching TRBD1. The CDR3 sequence is 14 residues long. The V and J ends lost 4 bases and 7 bases, in that order; junction bases with no gene match: 9. Germline V gene data show CDR1 as SQVTM and CDR2 as ANQGSEA.

The chain uses TRBV2 and TRBJ1-2; D call uncertain. Trimming removed 6 bases at V and 8 bases at J, with 13 bases between. The V gene's germline CDR1 is SNHLY and CDR2 FYNNEI. CDR3 length equals 12 residues. This chain's CDR3 is CASRTERMGYTF. DNA of the CDR3: TGTGCCAGCAGAACAGAAAGAATGGGCTACACCTTC.